Below are 3 T cell receptor beta chains sequenced from a single sample in a study of regulatory T cells in long-lasting Graves disease (dated by TCRdb to about 2021). Libraries were built with multiplex PCR. TCRdb shows the sequencer as Illumina HiSeq 4000. TCR beta libraries were built with iRepertoire HTBI primers and Arm-PCR amplification of CDR3 regions. In TCRdb, the public reads were trimmed at Q25 with fastp and aligned with MiXCR, with productive beta chains retained. A single entry per CDR3 protein holds the most common genes and DNA from its merged rows. A total of around 420,000 distinct CDR3 sequences appear in this sample, about 15% of them only once. Jointly, the top ten make up roughly 7.7% of the sample. The sample's time point label, decoded: newly diagnosed GD, antithyroid drugs for less than 3 months. For both TCR sequencing and RNA sequencing, RNA was extracted from PBMCs in TRIzol.

This same sample was also part of a study on T cells in Graves' hyperthyroidism and ophthalmopathy.

This specimen was peripheral blood mononuclear cells (PBMCs), taken at new diagnosis, from a patient treated with antithyroid drugs. The origin of the receptors is a woman between 40 and 55 years old with Graves disease. Donor details come from another sample of the same person, matched by shared clones.

This clonotype was picked up a small number of times. The chain couples TRBV20-1 to TRBJ1-5, with D perhaps TRBD1 (5 bases). Germline lookup yields CDR1 DFQATT and CDR2 SNEGSKA (reference sequence). The ends were cut back, 3 bases at V and 3 bases at J, with 9 bases in the middle. CDR3 length: 13 residues. DNA for the CDR3: TGCAGTGCTAGTCCAGGGCACAATCAGCCCCAGCATTTT. Translating gives CSASPGHNQPQHF.

This clonotype was seen a few times. A read error may explain this, as a much larger clone is one base away. The rearrangement links TRBV27 to TRBJ2-1; 8 bases fit TRBD1. V shed 3 bases and J 12 bases; nucleotides not matched to a gene: 19. CDR1 MNHEY and CDR2 SMNVEV come from the germline V gene (reference sequence). The CDR3 spans 17 residues. The CDR3 protein is CASSFMDGTGRTGRQFF. CDR3 sequence (DNA): TGTGCCAGCAGTTTTATGGACGGGACAGGTAGGACGGGTCGGCAGTTCTTC.

The sample holds many counts of this clonotype. This chain uses TRBV27 with TRBJ2-7; 9 bases fit TRBD1. The V segment lost 4 bases and the J segment 2 bases; nucleotides outside the gene matches: 3. Per germline, CDR1 MNHEY and CDR2 SMNVEV (reference sequence). The CDR3 is 14 amino acids. The CDR3 reads CASSSRTGAYEQYF. Written as DNA, the CDR3 is TGTGCCAGCAGTTCAAGGACAGGGGCCTACGAGCAGTACTTC.